Below, 4 T cell receptor beta chains from the same sample are listed, as sequenced in a study of T cells expressing NK-cell markers. TCRdb reprocessed the 5' RACE reads; each CDR3 protein has one entry and no DNA is given. Its table records around 470,000 distinct CDR3 sequences. The material sequenced was blood T cells: a sorted CD56 or NKG2C T cell subset, CD4+ or CD8+ T cells, or bulk PBMC T cells (not recorded which). The receptor source for this set is a woman aged 45-59 years in good health.

V usage is TRBV27 and J usage is TRBJ2-2; the TCRdb D gene call, TRBD1, has no DNA to confirm it. The germline V gene has CDR1 MNHEY and CDR2 SMNVEV (reference sequence). This CDR3 region has 15 residues. The CDR3 region is CASSLTRAFTGELFF.

This chain connects TRBV5-1 to TRBJ1-2; TCRdb's D gene call, TRBD1, goes unchecked for lack of DNA. The CDR3 covers 14 residues. Germline assignment: CDR1 SGHRS and CDR2 YFSETQ. CDR3 amino acids: CASSQGRVGYGYTF.

The chain joins TRBV20-1 to TRBJ2-3; as DNA is missing, the TRBD2 call by TCRdb cannot be tested. CDR3 length: 16 residues. Germline lookup yields CDR1 DFQATT and CDR2 SNEGSKA (reference sequence). CDR3 protein: CSARGGIRLKTDTQYF.

The chain joins TRBV12-3 or TRBV12-4 to TRBJ2-6; TCRdb gives TRBD2 as the D gene, but with no DNA this cannot be confirmed. The CDR3 is 19 amino acids. CDR3 amino acids: CASSTTGLAGGSGANVLTF.